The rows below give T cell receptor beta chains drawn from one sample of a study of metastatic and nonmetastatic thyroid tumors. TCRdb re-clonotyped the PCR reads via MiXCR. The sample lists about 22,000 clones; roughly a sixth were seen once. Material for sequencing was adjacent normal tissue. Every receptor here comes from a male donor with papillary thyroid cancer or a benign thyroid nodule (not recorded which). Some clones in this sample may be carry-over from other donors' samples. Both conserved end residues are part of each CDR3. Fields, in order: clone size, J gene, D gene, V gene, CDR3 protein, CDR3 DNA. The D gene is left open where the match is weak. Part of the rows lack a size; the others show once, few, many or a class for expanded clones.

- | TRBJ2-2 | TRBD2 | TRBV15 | CATSRRSSGWFLPGELFF | TGCGCCACCAGCAGGAGGAGTAGCGGGTGGTTTTTACCCGGGGAGCTGTTTTTT
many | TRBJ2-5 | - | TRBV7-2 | CASSLAEFGSQYF | TGTGCCAGCAGCTTAGCGGAATTCGGATCCCAGTACTTC
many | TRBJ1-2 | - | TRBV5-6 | CASSPIGGGYGYTF | TGTGCCAGCAGCCCCATTGGCGGGGGCTATGGCTACACCTTC
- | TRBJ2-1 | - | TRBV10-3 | CAISESGWGAGNEQFF | TGTGCCATCAGTGAGTCCGGGTGGGGGGCAGGTAATGAGCAGTTCTTC
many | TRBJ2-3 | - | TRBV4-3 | CASSQDRDVDTQYF | TGCGCCAGCAGCCAAGACAGGGATGTAGATACGCAGTATTTT
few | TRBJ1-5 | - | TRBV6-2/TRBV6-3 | CASSTPEGCTDTQHF | TGTGCCAGCAGTACTCCGGAAGGGTGCACAGATACGCAGCATTTT
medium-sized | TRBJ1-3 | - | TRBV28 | CASSLWHLSGNTIYF | TGTGCCAGCAGTTTATGGCATCTCTCTGGAAACACCATATATTTT
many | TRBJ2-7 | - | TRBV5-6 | CASSLLLSYEQYF | TGTGCCAGCAGTCTTCTCCTTTCCTACGAGCAGTACTTC
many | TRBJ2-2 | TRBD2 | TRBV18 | CASSPGLAGDTGELFF | TGTGCCAGCTCACCCGGACTAGCGGGGGACACCGGGGAGCTGTTTTTT
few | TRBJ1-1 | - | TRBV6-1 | CASSMTSGAWVTEAFF | TGTGCCAGCAGCATGACCTCGGGGGCGTGGGTCACTGAAGCTTTCTTT
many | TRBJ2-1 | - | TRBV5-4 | CASSPQGSNEFF | TGTGCCAGCAGCCCCCAGGGAAGTAATGAGTTCTTC
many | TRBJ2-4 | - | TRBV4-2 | CASSQLPGLAKNIQYF | TGTGCCAGCAGCCAGTTACCGGGACTAGCCAAAAACATTCAGTACTTC
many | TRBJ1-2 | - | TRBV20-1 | CSASGGLVDGYTF | TGCAGTGCTAGCGGGGGGCTCGTCGATGGCTACACCTTC
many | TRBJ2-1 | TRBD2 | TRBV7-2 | CASRKTSGSYNEQFF | TGTGCCAGCAGGAAGACTAGCGGGTCCTACAATGAGCAGTTCTTC
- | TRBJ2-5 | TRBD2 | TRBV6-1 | CASNLIAGGQETQYF | TGTGCCAGCAATCTCATAGCGGGGGGGCAGGAGACCCAGTACTTC
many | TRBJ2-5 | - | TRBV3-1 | CASSQVLAVQETQYF | TGTGCCAGCAGCCAAGTTTTGGCTGTTCAAGAGACCCAGTACTTC
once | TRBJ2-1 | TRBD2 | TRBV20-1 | CSARDTEGGHNEQFF | TGCAGTGCTAGAGATACGGAGGGAGGGCACAATGAGCAGTTCTTC
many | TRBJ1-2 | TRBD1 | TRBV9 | CASSVAGTGPLYGYTF | TGTGCCAGCAGCGTAGCAGGGACAGGGCCCCTCTATGGCTACACCTTC
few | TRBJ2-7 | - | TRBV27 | CASSSVDSYEQYF | TGTGCCAGCAGTTCGGTGGACTCCTACGAGCAGTACTTC
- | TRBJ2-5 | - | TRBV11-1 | CASSLGGGARGETQYF | TGTGCCAGCAGCTTAGGCGGCGGCGCCAGGGGAGAGACCCAGTACTTC
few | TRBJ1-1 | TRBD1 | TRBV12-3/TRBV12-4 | CASSSTGTGGTEAFF | TGTGCCAGCAGTTCCACCGGGACAGGGGGCACTGAAGCTTTCTTT
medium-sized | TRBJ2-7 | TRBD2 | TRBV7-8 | CASSSERGTTYEQYF | TGTGCCAGCAGCTCGGAGCGGGGGACGACCTACGAGCAGTACTTC
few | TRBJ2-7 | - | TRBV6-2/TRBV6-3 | CASSYSFQGRRGF | TGTGCCAGCAGTTACTCGTTTCAGGGGCGGAGAGGGTTC
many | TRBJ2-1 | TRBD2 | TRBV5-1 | CASSSTSLYNEQFF | TGCGCCAGCAGCTCGACTAGCCTTTACAATGAGCAGTTCTTC
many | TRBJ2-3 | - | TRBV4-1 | CASSPPSVNTQYF | TGCGCCAGCAGCCCCCCCTCAGTAAATACGCAGTATTTT
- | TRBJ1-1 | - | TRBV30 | CAWSVRSNTGAFF | TGTGCCTGGAGTGTAAGGTCTAACACTGGAGCTTTCTTT
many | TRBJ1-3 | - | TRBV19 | CASSGYELWAGNTIYF | TGTGCCAGTAGTGGGTACGAGTTGTGGGCTGGAAACACCATATATTTT
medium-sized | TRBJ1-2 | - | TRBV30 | CACQGRGSNYGYTF | TGTGCCTGCCAAGGGAGGGGATCTAACTATGGCTACACCTTC
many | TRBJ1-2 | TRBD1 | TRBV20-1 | CSALDRGSYGYTF | TGCAGTGCTCTGGACAGGGGGTCTTATGGCTACACCTTC
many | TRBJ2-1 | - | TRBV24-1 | CATSSPAYNEQFF | TGTGCCACCAGTTCTCCCGCCTACAATGAGCAGTTCTTC
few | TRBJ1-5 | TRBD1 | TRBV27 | CASSWDRGGNQPQHF | TGTGCCAGCAGTTGGGACAGGGGGGGAAATCAGCCACAGCATTTT
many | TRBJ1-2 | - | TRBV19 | CASSTTRQVNYGYTF | TGTGCCAGTAGTACAACCCGACAGGTTAACTATGGCTACACCTTC
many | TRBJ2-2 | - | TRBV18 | CASSPEVDTGELFF | TGTGCCAGCTCACCAGAGGTGGACACCGGGGAGCTGTTTTTT
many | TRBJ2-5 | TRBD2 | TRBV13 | CASSTRLAAAQYF | TGTGCCAGCAGCACCCGACTAGCTGCGGCCCAGTACTTC
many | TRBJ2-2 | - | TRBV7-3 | CASSLVIPSATGELFF | TGTGCCAGCAGCTTAGTCATCCCTAGCGCAACCGGGGAGCTGTTTTTT
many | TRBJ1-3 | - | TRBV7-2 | CASSLAGASLSGNTIYF | TGTGCCAGCAGCTTAGCCGGGGCCAGCCTTTCTGGAAACACCATATATTTT
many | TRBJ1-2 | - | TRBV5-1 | CASSDPGAIYGYTF | TGCGCCAGCAGCGACCCAGGGGCAATCTATGGCTACACCTTC
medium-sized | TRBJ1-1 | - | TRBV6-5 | CASSYLTMRGTEAFF | TGTGCCAGCAGTTACTTGACGATGAGAGGCACTGAAGCTTTCTTT
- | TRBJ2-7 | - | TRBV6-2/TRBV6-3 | CASGYEGRLEQHF | TGTGCCAGCGGTTACGAGGGCCGGCTCGAGCAGCACTTC
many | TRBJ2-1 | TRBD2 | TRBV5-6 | CASSSRGLDYNEQFF | TGTGCCAGCAGCTCGAGGGGACTAGATTACAATGAGCAGTTCTTC
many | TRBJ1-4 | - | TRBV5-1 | CASSERGSGEKLFF | TGCGCCAGCTCTGAACGGGGGTCGGGCGAAAAACTGTTTTTT
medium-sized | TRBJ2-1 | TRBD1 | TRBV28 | CASSLNVGTGSANEQFF | TGTGCCAGCAGTTTGAACGTAGGGACAGGGAGTGCCAATGAGCAGTTCTTC
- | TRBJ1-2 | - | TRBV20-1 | CSRRRGSSYTF | TGCAGCAGGAGGAGAGGGAGTAGCTACACCTTC
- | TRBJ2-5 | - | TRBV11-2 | CASSSGGWQGHDQETQYF | TGTGCCAGCAGCTCAGGAGGTTGGCAGGGCCATGACCAAGAGACCCAGTACTTC
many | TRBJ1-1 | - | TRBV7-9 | CASSLIQGIAEAFF | TGTGCCAGCAGCCTTATACAGGGTATCGCTGAAGCTTTCTTT
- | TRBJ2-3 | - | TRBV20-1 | CSAPAQASTDTQYF | TGCAGTGCTCCTGCTCAGGCTAGCACAGATACGCAGTATTTT
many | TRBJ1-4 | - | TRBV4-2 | CASSQDYTGGTNEKLFF | TGTGCCAGCAGCCAAGACTACACGGGGGGAACTAATGAAAAACTGTTTTTT
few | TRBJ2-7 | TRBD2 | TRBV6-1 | CASTPFLTSGSAYEQYF | TGTGCCAGCACCCCCTTCCTGACTAGCGGGAGTGCTTACGAGCAGTACTTC
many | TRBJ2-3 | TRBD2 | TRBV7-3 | CASSLSGLAGTDTQYF | TGTGCCAGCAGCTTATCGGGACTAGCCGGCACAGATACGCAGTATTTT
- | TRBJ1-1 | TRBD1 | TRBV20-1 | CSATDRPGLFF | TGCAGTGCTACGGACAGGCCCGGTCTATTCTTT
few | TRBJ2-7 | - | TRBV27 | CASSLGVGGTGEQYF | TGTGCCAGCAGTTTAGGCGTAGGCGGGACGGGGGAGCAGTACTTC
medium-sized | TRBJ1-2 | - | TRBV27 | CASSLRGRSPRGYTF | TGTGCCAGCAGTCTCCGGGGGCGAAGTCCACGGGGCTACACCTTC
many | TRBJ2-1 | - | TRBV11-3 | CASSLRGGSYNEQFF | TGTGCCAGCAGCTTACGTGGGGGCTCCTACAATGAGCAGTTCTTC
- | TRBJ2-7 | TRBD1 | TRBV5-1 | CANSPRGPDRAEQYF | TGCGCCAACAGCCCACGTGGCCCCGACAGGGCCGAGCAGTACTTC
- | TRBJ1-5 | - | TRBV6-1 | CASSEFRNQPQHF | TGTGCCAGCAGTGAATTCAGGAATCAGCCCCAGCATTTT
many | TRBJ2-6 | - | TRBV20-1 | CSASADPGVSGANVLTF | TGCAGTGCTAGCGCCGACCCAGGTGTCTCTGGGGCCAACGTCCTGACTTTC
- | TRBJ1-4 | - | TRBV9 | CASSSDWGGNEKLFF | TGTGCCAGCAGCAGCGACTGGGGGGGCAATGAAAAACTGTTTTTT
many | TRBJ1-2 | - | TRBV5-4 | CASSFDVVGYTF | TGTGCCAGCAGCTTTGACGTAGTGGGCTACACCTTC
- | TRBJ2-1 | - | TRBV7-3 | CASRHSTSDEQFF | TGTGCCAGCAGGCACTCCACCAGTGATGAGCAGTTCTTC
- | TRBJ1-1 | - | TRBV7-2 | CASSLVGKSSAFF | TGTGCCAGCAGCTTAGTGGGTAAGAGTTCAGCTTTCTTT